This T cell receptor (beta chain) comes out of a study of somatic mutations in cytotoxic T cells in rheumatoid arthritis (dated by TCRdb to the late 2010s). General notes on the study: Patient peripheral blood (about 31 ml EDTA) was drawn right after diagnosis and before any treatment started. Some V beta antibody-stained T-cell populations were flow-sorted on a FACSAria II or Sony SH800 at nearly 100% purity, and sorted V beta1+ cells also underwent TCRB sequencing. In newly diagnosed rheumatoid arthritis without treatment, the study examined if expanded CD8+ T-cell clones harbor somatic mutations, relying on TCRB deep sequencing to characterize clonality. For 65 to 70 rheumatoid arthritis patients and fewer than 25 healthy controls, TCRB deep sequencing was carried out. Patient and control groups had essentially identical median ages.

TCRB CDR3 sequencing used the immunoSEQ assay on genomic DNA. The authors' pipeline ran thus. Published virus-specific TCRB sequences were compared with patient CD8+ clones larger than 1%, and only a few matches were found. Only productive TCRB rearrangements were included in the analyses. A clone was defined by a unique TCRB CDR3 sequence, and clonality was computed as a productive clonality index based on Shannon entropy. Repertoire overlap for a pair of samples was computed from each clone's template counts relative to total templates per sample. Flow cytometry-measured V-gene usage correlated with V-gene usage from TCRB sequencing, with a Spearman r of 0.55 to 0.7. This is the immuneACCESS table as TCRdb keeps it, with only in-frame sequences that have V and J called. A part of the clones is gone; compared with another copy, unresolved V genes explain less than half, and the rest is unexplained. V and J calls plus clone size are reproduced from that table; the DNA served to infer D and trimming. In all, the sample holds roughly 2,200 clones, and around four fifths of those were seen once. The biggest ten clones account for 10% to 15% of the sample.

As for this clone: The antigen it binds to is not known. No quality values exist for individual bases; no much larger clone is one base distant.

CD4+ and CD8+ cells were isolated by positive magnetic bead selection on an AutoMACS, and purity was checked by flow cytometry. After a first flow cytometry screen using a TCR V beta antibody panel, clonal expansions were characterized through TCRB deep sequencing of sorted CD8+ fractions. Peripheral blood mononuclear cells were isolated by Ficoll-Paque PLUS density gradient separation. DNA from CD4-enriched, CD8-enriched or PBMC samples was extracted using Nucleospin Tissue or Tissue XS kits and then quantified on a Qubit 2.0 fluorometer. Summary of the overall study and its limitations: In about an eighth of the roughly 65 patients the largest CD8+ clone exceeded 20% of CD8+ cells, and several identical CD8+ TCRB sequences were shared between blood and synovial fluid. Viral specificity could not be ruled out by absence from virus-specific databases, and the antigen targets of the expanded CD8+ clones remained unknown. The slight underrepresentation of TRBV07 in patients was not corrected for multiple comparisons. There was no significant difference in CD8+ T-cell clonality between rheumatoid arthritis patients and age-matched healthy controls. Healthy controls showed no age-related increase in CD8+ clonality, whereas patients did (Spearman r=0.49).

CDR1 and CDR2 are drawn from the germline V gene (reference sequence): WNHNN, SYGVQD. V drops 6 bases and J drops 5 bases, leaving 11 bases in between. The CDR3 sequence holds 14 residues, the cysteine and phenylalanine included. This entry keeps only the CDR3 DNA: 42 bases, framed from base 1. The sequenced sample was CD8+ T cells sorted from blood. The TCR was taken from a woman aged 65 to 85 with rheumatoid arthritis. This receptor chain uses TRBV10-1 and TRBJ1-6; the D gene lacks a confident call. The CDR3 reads CASRGGQNNSPLHF. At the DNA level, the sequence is TGCGCCAGCAGGGGTGGGCAGAATAATTCACCCCTCCACTTT.